This TCR beta chain comes out of a study of blood T cell repertoires in COVID-19. Assay used: immunoSEQ multiplex PCR; TCRdb lists only in-frame clones, some missing. The sample contains about 230,000 clones, approximately 88% of which appear only once. The CDR3 loop spans 16 amino acids. The J segment lost 7 bases and the V segment lost 3 bases, leaving 13 bases of the junction unmatched. Germline V gene lookup returns CDR1 GTSNPN and CDR2 SVGIG (reference sequence). The clonotype comes from a man in his forties with acute or convalescent COVID-19. The sequencing input was peripheral blood. V is TRBV30 and J is TRBJ1-4; 8 positions match TRBD1. The chain's CDR3 is CAWSPPRGPDSEKLFF. CDR3 sequence (DNA): TGTGCCTGGAGCCCCCCCAGGGGGCCAGATTCTGAAAAACTGTTTTTT. Full variable domain (remainder filled in from reference TRBV30 and TRBJ1-4): SQTIHQWPATLVQPVGSPLSLECTVEGTSNPNLYWYRQAAGRGLQLLFYSVGIGQISSEVPQNLSASRPQDRQFILSSKKLLLSDSGFYLCAWSPPRGPDSEKLFFGSGTQLSVL.